One and the same sample provided the 27 T cell receptor beta chains below, sequenced in a study of blood T cell repertoires in COVID-19. Sequencing used immunoSEQ multiplex PCR; TCRdb keeps in-frame clones, though not all of them. The sample yields roughly 440,000 clones, around 89% seen once. Sequencing input: peripheral blood. The source is a woman aged 50 to 60 with COVID-19, enrolled during active disease.

The J gene is TRBJ1-2, the V gene TRBV20-1, with TRBD1 matching over 10 bases. The CDR3 extends over 11 amino acids. The junction had 3 bases not matched to a gene; V was cut back by 3 bases and J by 11 bases. Per the germline V gene, CDR1 is DFQATT and CDR2 is SNEGSKA (reference sequence). CDR3 in DNA: TGCAGTGCTAGGGGGGACAGGGGATACACCTTC. Amino acids: CSARGDRGYTF.

The rearrangement joins TRBV4-1 to TRBJ1-6; D is undetermined. The CDR3 length is 21 residues. From germline, CDR1 is MGHRA and CDR2 YSYEKL. V was pared by 0 bases and J by 0 bases, with 21 bases between. The DNA of the CDR3 is TGCGCCAGCAGCCAAGAAGGCATAGTTGGAGGCCCCCTCTCCTATAATTCACCCCTCCACTTT. It specifies CASSQEGIVGGPLSYNSPLHF.

In its sample, this clone was seen many times. In nucleotides, the CDR3 is TGTGCTAGTGGTTTGCGGGTAACCGGGGAGCTGTTTTTT. Translation gives CASGLRVTGELFF. The chain recombines TRBV12-5 with TRBJ2-2; no reliable D call. Germline CDR1 reads LGHNT; CDR2 reads FRNRAP. The length of the CDR3 is 13 residues. Between the trimmed V and J ends, which lost 2 bases and 5 bases, there was a span of 6 bases.

This clone was observed a single time. The DNA of the CDR3 is TGTGCCAGTAGTATCCCCCCGCGTTCCTACGAGCAGTACTTC. Protein product: CASSIPPRSYEQYF. The V and J genes are TRBV19 and TRBJ2-7; the D is unclear. Looked up from germline, CDR1 is LNHDA and CDR2 is SQIVND (reference sequence). This CDR3 is 14 amino acids long. Trimming cost V 3 bases and J 1 base, with 10 bases left between them.

This chain uses TRBV28 with TRBJ2-1; possibly TRBD1 for D (5 bases). The germline V gene encodes CDR1 MDHEN and CDR2 SYDVKM. Trimming removed 5 bases at V and 4 bases at J, with 9 bases between. This CDR3 contains 13 residues. CDR3 nucleotides: TGTGCCAGCAGTCATGACAGATACAATGAGCAGTTCTTC. Translating gives CASSHDRYNEQFF.

The chain recombines TRBV9 with TRBJ2-2; 10 nucleotides match TRBD1. V lost 3 bases, J lost 5 bases, and 13 bases stayed unmatched. Per the germline V gene, CDR1 is SGDLS and CDR2 is YYNGEE. The CDR3 runs 18 residues. The CDR3 here is CASSGTRLTGGKTGELFF. For the CDR3, the DNA is TGTGCCAGCAGCGGCACTAGGCTGACAGGGGGCAAAACCGGGGAGCTGTTTTTT.

This chain links TRBV6-5 with TRBJ1-5, with 7 bases that match TRBD1. The CDR3 has 14 amino acids. Germline assignment: CDR1 MNHEY and CDR2 SVGAGI. The trim removed 8 bases at V and 4 bases at J, leaving 8 bases unmatched. The CDR3 reads CASVRTGTNQPQHF. CDR3 DNA sequence: TGTGCCAGCGTACGGACAGGCACAAATCAGCCCCAGCATTTT.

The V call is TRBV15, the J call TRBJ2-1; unclear D gene. The V and J ends lost 0 bases and 0 bases respectively, with 6 bases between them. CDR1 and CDR2 from the germline V gene are LNHNV and YYDKDF (reference sequence). The CDR3 contains 15 residues. CDR3 bases: TGTGCCACCAGCAGAGAATCGGGCTCCTACAATGAGCAGTTCTTC. Translating it yields CATSRESGSYNEQFF.

This clone was counted a single time. The chain couples TRBV5-1 to TRBJ2-3; the D gene is possibly TRBD2 (6 bases). Per the germline V gene, CDR1 is SGHRS and CDR2 is YFSETQ. The CDR3 runs 19 residues. V was shortened by 0 bases and J by 2 bases, with 22 bases between the two germline ends. In DNA form, the CDR3 reads TGCGCCAGCAGCTTGGAACCCGGGAGCAGGATGGAGATCACAGATACGCAGTATTTT. Translating it yields CASSLEPGSRMEITDTQYF.

The rearrangement joins TRBV5-8 to TRBJ1-4, with TRBD1 identical over 10 bases. The CDR3 is made up of 15 amino acids. V was clipped by 6 bases and J by 4 bases; unmatched bases: 6. Germline V CDR1 and CDR2: SGHTS, YDEGEE. The CDR3 loop is CASTPGTGVNEKLFF. The CDR3 region has the DNA TGTGCCAGCACCCCTGGGACAGGGGTTAATGAAAAACTGTTTTTT.

The V call is TRBV19, the J call TRBJ1-1; 9 bases are a match to TRBD1. In germline, CDR1 is LNHDA, CDR2 SQIVND (reference sequence). V lost 3 bases, J lost 3 bases, and 11 bases stayed unmatched. The CDR3 spans 17 residues. CDR3 protein: CASSIPNLRTGDTEAFF. The CDR3 DNA reads TGTGCCAGTAGTATCCCTAACCTCAGGACAGGGGACACTGAAGCTTTCTTT.

V is TRBV6-2 or TRBV6-3 and J is TRBJ2-3; tentative D call: TRBD1 (6 bases). V shed 4 bases and J shed 6 bases, with 11 bases lying between them. There are 13 residues in the CDR3. Germline assignment: CDR1 MNHEY and CDR2 SVGEGT. The CDR3 DNA reads TGTGCCAGCAGTTTGGGGGCTTTTGATACGCAGTATTTT. The encoded protein is CASSLGAFDTQYF.

V usage is TRBV18 and J usage is TRBJ2-2; TRBD1 aligns across 9 bases. V dropped 6 bases and J dropped 7; count of bases not matched to a gene: 9. Germline loops: CDR1 KGHSH, CDR2 LQKENI. The CDR3 is 15 residues long. The CDR3 loop reads CASSEGTGIVGELFF. In nucleotides, the CDR3 is TGTGCCAGCTCGGAAGGGACAGGGATAGTCGGGGAGCTGTTTTTT.

The V and J genes are TRBV18 and TRBJ2-2; possibly TRBD1 for D (6 bases). This CDR3 is 15 amino acids long. Trimming took off 1 base at V and 6 bases at J, with 12 bases between the two ends. CDR1 and CDR2 (germline): KGHSH, LQKENI. The CDR3: CASSPLQGEAGELFF. CDR3 DNA sequence: TGTGCCAGCTCACCACTACAGGGAGAGGCCGGGGAGCTGTTTTTT.

The chain carries TRBV5-1 and TRBJ2-2; 9 bases are a match to TRBD1. Germline loops: CDR1 SGHRS, CDR2 YFSETQ. The CDR3 length is 14 residues. J gave up 6 bases and V 4 bases, and 4 bases lay outside the gene matches. In nucleotides, the CDR3 is TGCGCCAGCAGCAGGGACAGGGTGTCCGGGGAGCTGTTTTTT. Its protein product is CASSRDRVSGELFF.

The gene calls are TRBV4-1 and TRBJ1-6; TRBD1 might be the D (5 bases). Trimming took 6 bases from V and 7 from J, leaving 19 bases between them. CDR1 is MGHRA and CDR2 is YSYEKL in the germline V gene. This CDR3 region has 16 residues. Here the CDR3 DNA reads TGCGCCAGCAGTTTCGGCAGGGCGCGAGGCAATTCACCCCTCCACTTT. Amino acid sequence: CASSFGRARGNSPLHF.

This chain links TRBV5-6 with TRBJ1-2; D possibly corresponds to TRBD1 (6 bases). This CDR3 is built from 13 residues. Germline-derived CDR1 and CDR2 are SGHDT and YYEEEE. V was cut by 3 bases and J by 4 bases, with 10 bases left in between. This CDR3 is CASSSTGPYGYTF. As DNA, the CDR3 is TGTGCCAGCAGCTCAACAGGGCCCTATGGCTACACCTTC. The full variable domain, completed using reference TRBV5-6 and TRBJ1-2, is DAGVTQSPTHLIKTRGQQVTLRCSPKSGHDTVSWYQQALGQGPQFIFQYYEEEERQRGNFPDRFSGHQFPNYSSELNVNALLLGDSALYLCASSSTGPYGYTFGSGTRLTVV.

The V and J genes are TRBV15 and TRBJ2-7, with 7 bases matching TRBD1. Germline trimming cut 9 bases from V and 6 bases from J; bases unmatched to any gene: 14. Germline V gene data show CDR1 as LNHNV and CDR2 as YYDKDF (reference sequence). The CDR3 consists of 14 residues. CDR3 sequence (DNA): TGTGCCACTAGTCAAGACAGGGTAGTACGCGAGCAGTACTTC. It yields the protein CATSQDRVVREQYF.

This sequence joins TRBV28 and TRBJ1-1, with D perhaps TRBD1 (5 bases). The germline V gene has CDR1 MDHEN and CDR2 SYDVKM. This CDR3 comprises 14 residues. The ends were cut back, 5 bases at V and 4 bases at J, with 14 bases in the middle. CDR3 sequence: CASSPRWRGTEAFF. Here the CDR3 DNA reads TGTGCCAGCAGTCCCAGGTGGAGGGGCACTGAAGCTTTCTTT.

The CDR3 DNA is TGTGCCAGCAGCTTAGGGCTCCGCTATGGCTACACCTTC. Amino acids: CASSLGLRYGYTF. V usage is TRBV7-2 and J usage is TRBJ1-2; D is unclear. Germline assignment: CDR1 SGHTA and CDR2 FQGNSA. CDR3 size: 13 residues. V lost 1 base and J lost 4, with 7 bases in between.

The V gene is TRBV9, the J gene TRBJ1-1; TRBD1 matches at 7 bases. This CDR3 region has 15 residues. The trim removed 4 bases at V and 10 bases at J, leaving 16 bases unmatched. Germline CDR1 and CDR2: SGDLS and YYNGEE. The CDR3 DNA sequence: TGTGCCAGCAGCCCCAAACTGACCTCCTCAGGGGGAGCTTTCTTT. It translates to CASSPKLTSSGGAFF. Based on the CDR3 plus reference TRBV9 and TRBJ1-1, the full variable domain is DSGVTQTPKHLITATGQRVTLRCSPRSGDLSVYWYQQSLDQGLQFLIQYYNGEERAKGNILERFSAQQFPDLHSELNLSSLELGDSALYFCASSPKLTSSGGAFFGQGTRLTVV.

This chain uses TRBV6-1 with TRBJ2-7; TRBD2 aligns across 16 bases. J lost 6 bases, V lost 2 bases, and 10 bases had no gene match. Germline assignment: CDR1 MNHNS and CDR2 SASEGT. CDR3 size: 18 residues. This CDR3 is CASSETRGLAGGPVEQYF. The CDR3 DNA reads TGTGCCAGCAGTGAAACCAGGGGACTAGCGGGGGGGCCGGTCGAGCAGTACTTC.

This chain links TRBV5-4 with TRBJ1-2; D may be TRBD1 (5 bases). Germline V gene data show CDR1 as SGHNT and CDR2 as YYREEE (reference sequence). Deletions cut 5 bases from V and 8 bases from J, with 10 bases between. There are 11 residues in the CDR3. CDR3 in DNA: TGTGCCAGCAGACACCGACAGGGCTACACCTTC. This encodes CASRHRQGYTF.

The chain is built from TRBV27 and TRBJ1-2; D is perhaps TRBD1 (6 bases). Trimming pared 5 bases from V and 3 bases from J, leaving 13 bases between. CDR3 length: 14 residues. From germline, CDR1 is MNHEY and CDR2 SMNVEV (reference sequence). The CDR3 loop is CASSQQGSDYGYTF. For the CDR3, the DNA is TGTGCCAGCAGTCAACAGGGCTCGGACTATGGCTACACCTTC.

This clone was observed a single time. This rearrangement joins TRBV3-1 (or the pseudogene TRBV3-2) to TRBJ2-1; 12 bases fit TRBD2. Germline V lookup: CDR1 LGHDT, CDR2 YNNKEL (reference sequence). The CDR3 spans 15 residues. The V gene end was trimmed by 6 bases and the J gene end by 7 bases; junction bases not matched to a gene: 7. CDR3 loop: CASRMLAGGMNEQFF. CDR3 in DNA: TGTGCCAGCAGAATGCTAGCGGGGGGGATGAATGAGCAGTTCTTC.

The chain uses TRBV3-1 (or the pseudogene TRBV3-2) and TRBJ2-7, with D maybe TRBD2 (5 bases). CDR3 length: 14 amino acids. CDR1 and CDR2 (germline): LGHDT, YNNKEL (reference sequence). Trimming left V 1 base short and J 2 bases short, with 9 bases between. CDR3 sequence (DNA): TGTGCCAGCAGCCAAGCCCGGGAAACCTACGAGCAGTACTTC. Encoded protein: CASSQARETYEQYF.

CDR3 coding DNA: TGTGCCAGCAGCTTACCCTTACAGGGTACCGCTCATCGGGGCACTGAAGCTTTCTTT. Amino acid sequence: CASSLPLQGTAHRGTEAFF. The genes are TRBV7-9 and TRBJ1-1; D is possibly TRBD1 (6 bases). This CDR3 contains 19 residues. Trimming pared 2 bases from V and 4 bases from J, leaving 26 bases between. CDR1 and CDR2 (germline): SEHNR, FQNEAQ (reference sequence).